These 29 T cell receptor beta chains came from one sample sequenced in a study of human T cells and chemical hapten exposure. Time point here: patch test 1, 2 weeks after DPC sensitization. Described treatment: therapeutic diphenylcyclopropenone sensitization with weekly scalp DPC. TCRdb analysed the RACE reads with MiXCR anew, one entry per CDR3 protein. The sample consists of 180,000 or so distinct CDR3 sequences, under 25% of them appearing once. Material: whole blood, obtained in connection with sensitization to the hapten diphenylcyclopropenone (DPC). These receptors were collected from a woman between 45 and 65 years old with alopecia areata. Some clones in this sample may be carry-over from other donors' samples.

The V and J genes are TRBV10-3 and TRBJ1-1; D gene ambiguous. Between the trimmed V and J ends, which lost 5 bases and 0 bases, there was a span of 10 bases. Germline V gives CDR1 ENHRY, CDR2 SYGVKD. This CDR3 is 14 amino acids long. The CDR3 loop reads CAISQTEMNTEAFF. The CDR3, as DNA: TGTGCCATCAGTCAAACGGAGATGAACACTGAAGCTTTCTTT.

This sequence joins TRBV6-5 and TRBJ2-7, with D possibly matching TRBD2 (5 bases). V gave up 6 bases and J gave up 7 bases, with 19 bases separating them. Germline V gene sequence: CDR1 MNHEY, CDR2 SVGAGI. The CDR3 has 14 amino acids. The CDR3: CASSKMDFGMEQYF. CDR3 DNA sequence: TGTGCCAGCAGCAAAATGGACTTCGGAATGGAGCAGTACTTC.

The chain combines TRBV7-9 with TRBJ1-4; 7 bases are shared with TRBD1. CDR1 is SEHNR, CDR2 FQNEAQ, per germline (reference sequence). The length of the CDR3 is 16 residues. V lost 4 bases, J lost 5 bases, and 10 bases stayed unmatched. The CDR3 reads CASSSPPGTVNEKLFF. The CDR3 nucleotides read TGTGCCAGCAGCTCACCTCCCGGGACAGTAAATGAAAAACTGTTTTTT.

The genes are TRBV28 and TRBJ1-6, with D possibly TRBD1 on 5 matching bases. V dropped 6 bases and J dropped 6 bases, with 12 bases sitting between them. Germline V lookup: CDR1 MDHEN, CDR2 SYDVKM. The CDR3 length is 14 residues. The CDR3 region has the DNA TGTGCCAGCAGAGCCCGAAGGGGTAATTCACCCCTCCACTTT. This gives the protein CASRARRGNSPLHF.

This clonotype has just a few counts. This CDR3 is CSVEFGRADTQYF. CDR3 nucleotides: TGCAGCGTTGAGTTTGGGAGGGCAGATACGCAGTATTTT. The chain is built from TRBV29-1 and TRBJ2-3; 7 nucleotides match TRBD2. The CDR3 is made up of 13 amino acids. CDR1 and CDR2 (germline): SQVTM, ANQGSEA. Germline trimming cut 3 bases from V and 4 bases from J; bases unmatched to any gene: 4.

The chain links TRBV29-1 to TRBJ1-2, with a possible D match to TRBD1 (5 bases). This CDR3 region has 14 residues. V was trimmed by 4 bases and J by 8 bases, leaving 20 bases between them. The V gene's germline CDR1 is SQVTM and CDR2 ANQGSEA. For the CDR3, the DNA is TGCAGCGTTGTGGGGGGAACACAGATGGGGGGCTACACCTTC. It specifies CSVVGGTQMGGYTF.

Only a few counts were recorded for this clonotype. J is TRBJ1-1 and V is TRBV2, with D perhaps matching TRBD1 (6 bases). The CDR3 contains 15 residues. The V end lost 9 bases, the J end lost 0 bases, and 17 bases lay between the germline ends. Germline lookup yields CDR1 SNHLY and CDR2 FYNNEI. The CDR3 region has the DNA TGTGCCAGTACTCCTTGGACAGCTCTGAACACTGAAGCTTTCTTT. This codes for CASTPWTALNTEAFF.

In this sample, this clonotype turned up a few times. The chain combines TRBV7-2 with TRBJ2-6; D gene uncertain. Germline V gene lookup returns CDR1 SGHTA and CDR2 FQGNSA. V shed 2 bases and J shed 3 bases, with 11 bases lying between them. The CDR3 length is 16 residues. The CDR3 spells CASSLSPGFGANVLTF. The CDR3 DNA follows: TGTGCCAGCAGCTTATCACCAGGTTTTGGGGCCAACGTCCTGACTTTC.

This clonotype was observed many times. V and J are TRBV29-1 and TRBJ1-1, with unresolved D. Germline loops: CDR1 SQVTM, CDR2 ANQGSEA. The CDR3 sequence is 12 residues long. V was trimmed by 7 bases and J by 1 base, leaving 10 bases between them. The CDR3 here is CSGGDGNTEAFF. The CDR3 nucleotides read TGCAGCGGGGGTGACGGGAACACTGAAGCTTTCTTT.

The V and J genes are TRBV27 and TRBJ1-3; no clear D. Germline V gene data show CDR1 as MNHEY and CDR2 as SMNVEV (reference sequence). This CDR3 is 15 amino acids long. V was trimmed by 6 bases and J by 0 bases, leaving 12 bases between them. The CDR3 loop reads CASRPQSPSGNTIYF. CDR3 coding DNA: TGTGCCAGCAGGCCTCAGTCCCCCTCTGGAAACACCATATATTTT.

J is TRBJ1-5 and V is TRBV10-3; possibly TRBD1 for D (5 bases). The CDR3 contains 14 residues. Germline V gene lookup returns CDR1 ENHRY and CDR2 SYGVKD. V dropped 2 bases and J dropped 7 bases, with 12 bases sitting between them. CDR3 nucleotide sequence: TGTGCCATCAGTGAGGGCGGGGCGGGACAGCCCCAGCATTTT. It translates to CAISEGGAGQPQHF.

The CDR3 DNA follows: TGTGCCAGCAGCACCGACAGGGGCCAAGAGACCCAGTACTTC. It encodes CASSTDRGQETQYF. The gene calls are TRBV7-2 and TRBJ2-5; TRBD1 matches 8 bases. V was clipped by 5 bases and J by 1 base; unmatched bases: 3. In germline, CDR1 is SGHTA, CDR2 FQGNSA. The CDR3 sequence is 14 residues long.

This clonotype was recorded only once. The chain employs TRBV5-1 and TRBJ2-7, with 10 positions matching TRBD2. This CDR3 region has 14 residues. The trim removed 4 bases at V and 5 bases at J, leaving 6 bases unmatched. Germline CDR1 is SGHRS and CDR2 is YFSETQ. The CDR3 sequence is CASSQGLASHEQYF. CDR3 sequence (DNA): TGCGCCAGCAGCCAGGGACTAGCGTCTCACGAGCAGTACTTC.

The chain combines TRBV18 with TRBJ1-1, with D uncertain. This CDR3 is 16 amino acids long. V was trimmed by 3 bases and J by 1 base, leaving 15 bases between them. Per the germline V gene, CDR1 is KGHSH and CDR2 is LQKENI. CDR3: CASSPRVNAPNTEAFF. In DNA, the CDR3 is TGTGCCAGCTCACCGAGGGTCAACGCCCCGAACACTGAAGCTTTCTTT. The variable domain in full, completed from reference TRBV18 and TRBJ1-1, reads NAGVMQNPRHLVRRRGQEARLRCSPMKGHSHVYWYRQLPEEGLKFMVYLQKENIIDESGMPKERFSAEFPKEGPSILRIQQVVRGDSAAYFCASSPRVNAPNTEAFFGQGTRLTVV.

This clonotype was seen a handful of times. The chain employs TRBV12-3 or TRBV12-4 and TRBJ1-1; D is uncertain. V was shortened by 3 bases and J by 0 bases, with 5 bases between the two germline ends. CDR3 length equals 13 residues. The CDR3 here is CASSFGMNTEAFF. Written as DNA, the CDR3 is TGTGCCAGCAGTTTCGGTATGAACACTGAAGCTTTCTTT.

This clonotype came up a few times. This rearrangement joins TRBV19 to TRBJ1-5, with 12 bases matching TRBD1. Germline lookup yields CDR1 LNHDA and CDR2 SQIVND (reference sequence). The length of the CDR3 is 18 residues. V trimming: 6 bases; J trimming: 6 bases; junction bases outside the gene matches: 15. The CDR3 DNA follows: TGTGCCAGTAGCGCTCTTATTTCGGGACAGGGGGCCCGTCAGCCCCAGCATTTT. Its protein product is CASSALISGQGARQPQHF.

This clonotype came up a few times. V usage is TRBV7-8 and J usage is TRBJ2-3; TRBD1 is a possible D gene (5 bases). The germline CDR1 and CDR2 sequences are SGHVS and FQNEAQ. The CDR3 covers 14 residues. Trimming left V 1 base short and J 5 bases short, with 10 bases between. The CDR3 DNA sequence: TGTGCCAGCAGCTTAGATACAGGACGAGATACGCAGTATTTT. Amino acid sequence: CASSLDTGRDTQYF.

This clonotype was seen more than once but under ten times. The chain uses TRBV6-5 and TRBJ1-5; D might be TRBD1 (5 bases). Trimming pared 6 bases from V and 3 bases from J, leaving 9 bases between. CDR1 is MNHEY and CDR2 is SVGAGI in the germline V gene. This CDR3 comprises 13 residues. Here the CDR3 reads CASRRQFNQPQHF. CDR3 in DNA: TGTGCCAGCAGGCGACAGTTCAATCAGCCCCAGCATTTT.

The chain links TRBV6-1 to TRBJ1-2; D unresolved. The CDR3 has 13 amino acids. CDR1 is MNHNS, CDR2 SASEGT, per germline. Trimming stripped 7 bases from V and 5 bases from J, with 14 bases between. The DNA of the CDR3 is TGTGCCAGCAAGACGGAAGGAACTTATGGCTACACCTTC. Translation gives CASKTEGTYGYTF.

V and J are TRBV6-1 and TRBJ2-3; 11 bases fit TRBD2. The J segment lost 0 bases and the V segment lost 5 bases, leaving 4 bases of the junction unmatched. Germline V lookup: CDR1 MNHNS, CDR2 SASEGT. The CDR3 contains 16 residues. CDR3 sequence (DNA): TGTGCCAGCAGTTTCCGACTAGCGGGAAGCACAGATACGCAGTATTTT. It yields the protein CASSFRLAGSTDTQYF.

This rearrangement joins TRBV18 to TRBJ2-5, with 9 bases lining up with TRBD2. The CDR3 is made up of 16 amino acids. V lost 6 bases, J lost 5 bases, and 13 bases stayed unmatched. Germline V gives CDR1 KGHSH, CDR2 LQKENI. CDR3 nucleotide sequence: TGTGCCAGCTCTAGCTCGGTGCTAGCGGGAACGGAGACCCAGTACTTC. This codes for CASSSSVLAGTETQYF.

V gene TRBV20-1 combines with J gene TRBJ1-1; 9 bases agree with TRBD1. CDR1 and CDR2 (germline): DFQATT, SNEGSKA (reference sequence). The CDR3 is 14 amino acids. V dropped 5 bases and J dropped 4; count of bases not matched to a gene: 8. The CDR3 DNA sequence: TGCAGTGCTCCCCGGGACAGGGCAGGCACTGAAGCTTTCTTT. Translated, it gives CSAPRDRAGTEAFF.

This clonotype was recorded only once. The chain has TRBV12-5 and TRBJ2-7; D uncertain. CDR1 is LGHNT, CDR2 FRNRAP, per germline. This CDR3 comprises 12 residues. V lost 1 base to trimming and J lost 3 bases, with 4 bases between them. In nucleotides, the CDR3 is TGTGCTAGTGGTTTGGAGCACTACGAGCAGTACTTC. It codes for CASGLEHYEQYF.

This clonotype has just a few counts. V gene TRBV29-1 combines with J gene TRBJ2-5; no clear D gene. This CDR3 is 14 amino acids long. Trimming removed 1 base at V and 2 bases at J, with 11 bases between. Germline values: CDR1 SQVTM, CDR2 ANQGSEA. CDR3 in DNA: TGCAGCGTTGAAGGTGAGATTTGGCAAGAGACCCAGTACTTC. This encodes CSVEGEIWQETQYF.

At least ten counts were recorded for this clonotype. The chain couples TRBV27 to TRBJ1-2; the D gene is possibly TRBD1 (5 bases). Per the germline V gene, CDR1 is MNHEY and CDR2 is SMNVEV (reference sequence). The V gene lost 3 bases and the J gene lost 2 bases, with 7 bases spanning the gap. The CDR3 is 13 residues long. The CDR3 protein is CASSFEGNYGYTF. CDR3 DNA sequence: TGTGCCAGCAGTTTCGAGGGGAACTATGGCTACACCTTC.

V and J are TRBV12-3 or TRBV12-4 and TRBJ2-1; D perhaps matches TRBD2 (5 bases). V lost 6 bases to trimming and J lost 4 bases, with 10 bases between them. The CDR3 spans 13 residues. The DNA for the CDR3 is TGTGCCAGCAGAGAAGGACTGTACAATGAGCAGTTCTTC. It specifies CASREGLYNEQFF.

The CDR3 region is CASSELAAVYEQYF. Written as DNA, the CDR3 is TGTGCCAGCAGTGAATTAGCGGCAGTCTACGAGCAGTACTTC. The rearrangement joins TRBV2 to TRBJ2-7, with D perhaps matching TRBD2 (6 bases). The germline CDR1 and CDR2 sequences are SNHLY and FYNNEI. Trimming took off 2 bases at V and 3 bases at J, with 11 bases between the two ends. CDR3 length: 14 residues.

The genes are TRBV7-6 and TRBJ1-1, with D possibly TRBD1 on 6 matching bases. Germline-derived CDR1 and CDR2 are SGHVS and FNYEAQ. V was pared by 5 bases and J by 0 bases, with 19 bases between. CDR3 size: 17 residues. The CDR3 bases are TGTGCCAGCAGCCCCGACAAACCTGACAGGCTGAACACTGAAGCTTTCTTT. Protein sequence: CASSPDKPDRLNTEAFF. Complete variable domain (other parts from reference TRBV7-6 and TRBJ1-1): GAGVSQSPRYKVTKRGQDVALRCDPISGHVSLYWYRQALGQGPEFLTYFNYEAQQDKSGLPNDRFSAERPEGSISTLTIQRTEQRDSAMYRCASSPDKPDRLNTEAFFGQGTRLTVV.

The gene calls are TRBV12-3 or TRBV12-4 and TRBJ2-5; D ambiguous. V dropped 2 bases and J dropped 5 bases, with 6 bases sitting between them. The CDR3 length is 12 residues. The CDR3 DNA sequence: TGTGCCAGCAGTTTATCAAGGGAGACCCAGTACTTC. Its protein product is CASSLSRETQYF.